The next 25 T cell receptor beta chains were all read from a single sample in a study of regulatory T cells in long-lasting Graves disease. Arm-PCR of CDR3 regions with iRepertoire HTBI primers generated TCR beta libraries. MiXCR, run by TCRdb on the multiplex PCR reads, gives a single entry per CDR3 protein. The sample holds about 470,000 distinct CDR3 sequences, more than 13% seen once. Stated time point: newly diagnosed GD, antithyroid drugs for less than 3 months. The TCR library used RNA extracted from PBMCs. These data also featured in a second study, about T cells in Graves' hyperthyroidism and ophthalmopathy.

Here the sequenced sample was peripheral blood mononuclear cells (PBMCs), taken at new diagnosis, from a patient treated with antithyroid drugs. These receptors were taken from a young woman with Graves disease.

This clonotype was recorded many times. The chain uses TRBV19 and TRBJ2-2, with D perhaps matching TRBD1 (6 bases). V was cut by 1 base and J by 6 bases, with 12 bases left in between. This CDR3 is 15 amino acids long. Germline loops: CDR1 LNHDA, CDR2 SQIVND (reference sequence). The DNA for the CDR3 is TGTGCCAGTAGTATAGTTACAGGGATCGCCGGGGAGCTGTTTTTT. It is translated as CASSIVTGIAGELFF.

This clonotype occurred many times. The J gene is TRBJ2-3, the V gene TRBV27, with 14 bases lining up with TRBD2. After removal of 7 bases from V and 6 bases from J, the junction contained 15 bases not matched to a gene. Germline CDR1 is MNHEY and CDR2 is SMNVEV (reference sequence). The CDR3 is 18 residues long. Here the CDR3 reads CASMPAPGTSGRRDTQYF. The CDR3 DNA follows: TGTGCCAGCATGCCGGCCCCCGGGACTAGCGGGAGACGGGATACGCAGTATTTT.

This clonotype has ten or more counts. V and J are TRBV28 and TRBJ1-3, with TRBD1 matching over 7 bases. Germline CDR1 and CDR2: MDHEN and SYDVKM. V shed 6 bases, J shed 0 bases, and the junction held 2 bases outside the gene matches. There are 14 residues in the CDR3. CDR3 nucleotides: TGTGCCAGCAGGACAGGGAGCTCTGGAAACACCATATATTTT. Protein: CASRTGSSGNTIYF.

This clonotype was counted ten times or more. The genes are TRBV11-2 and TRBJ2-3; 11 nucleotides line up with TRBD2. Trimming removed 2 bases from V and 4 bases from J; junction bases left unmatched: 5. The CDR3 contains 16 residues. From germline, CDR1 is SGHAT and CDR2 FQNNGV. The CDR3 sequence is CASSLTSGRTADTQYF. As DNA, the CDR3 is TGTGCCAGCAGCTTAACTAGCGGGAGAACGGCAGATACGCAGTATTTT.

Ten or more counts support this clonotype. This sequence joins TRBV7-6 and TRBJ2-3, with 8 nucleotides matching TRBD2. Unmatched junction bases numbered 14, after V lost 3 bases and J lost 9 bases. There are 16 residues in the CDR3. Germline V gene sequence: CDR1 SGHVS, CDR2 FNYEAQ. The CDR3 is CASSFIAAGGSGTQYF. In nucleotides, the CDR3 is TGTGCCAGCAGCTTCATTGCGGCGGGAGGATCAGGGACGCAGTATTTT.

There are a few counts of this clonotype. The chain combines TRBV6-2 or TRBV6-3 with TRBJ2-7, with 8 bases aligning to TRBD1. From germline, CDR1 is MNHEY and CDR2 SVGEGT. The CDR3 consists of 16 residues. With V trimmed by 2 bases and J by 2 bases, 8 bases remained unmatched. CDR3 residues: CASSYTQGASPYEQYF. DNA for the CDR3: TGTGCCAGCAGTTACACCCAGGGGGCTTCGCCCTACGAGCAGTACTTC.

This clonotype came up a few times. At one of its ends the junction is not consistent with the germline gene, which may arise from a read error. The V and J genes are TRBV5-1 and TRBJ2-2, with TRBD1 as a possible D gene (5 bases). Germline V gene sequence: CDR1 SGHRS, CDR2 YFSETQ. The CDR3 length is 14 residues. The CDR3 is CAGAAVPNTGELFF. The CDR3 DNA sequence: TGCGCAGGGGCGGCCGTCCCGAATACCGGGGAGCTGTTTTTT.

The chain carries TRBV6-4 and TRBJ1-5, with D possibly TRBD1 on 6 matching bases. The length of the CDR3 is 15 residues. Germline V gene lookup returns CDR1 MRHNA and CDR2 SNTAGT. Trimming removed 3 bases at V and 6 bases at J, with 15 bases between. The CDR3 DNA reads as TGTGCCAGCAGTGAAGGGGGGGGGCCTGGTCAGCCCCAGCATTTT. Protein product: CASSEGGGPGQPQHF.

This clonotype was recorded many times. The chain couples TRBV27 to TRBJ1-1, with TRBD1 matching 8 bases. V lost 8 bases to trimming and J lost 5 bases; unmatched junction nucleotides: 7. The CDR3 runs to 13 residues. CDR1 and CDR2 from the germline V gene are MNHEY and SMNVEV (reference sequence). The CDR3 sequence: CASGLTGVTEAFF. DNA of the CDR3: TGTGCCAGCGGACTGACAGGGGTAACTGAAGCTTTCTTT.

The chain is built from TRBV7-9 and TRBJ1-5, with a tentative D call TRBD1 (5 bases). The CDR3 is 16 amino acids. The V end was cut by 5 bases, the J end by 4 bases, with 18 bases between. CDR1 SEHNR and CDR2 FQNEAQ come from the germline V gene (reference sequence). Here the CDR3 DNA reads TGTGCCAGCAGCGGGGACGACAGAGGTCGAAATCAGCCCCAGCATTTT. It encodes CASSGDDRGRNQPQHF.

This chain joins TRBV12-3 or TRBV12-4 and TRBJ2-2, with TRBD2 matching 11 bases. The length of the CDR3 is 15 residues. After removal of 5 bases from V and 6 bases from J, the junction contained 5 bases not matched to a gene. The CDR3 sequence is CASSKLAGDAGELFF. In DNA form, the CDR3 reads TGTGCCAGCAGTAAACTAGCGGGAGACGCCGGGGAGCTGTTTTTT.

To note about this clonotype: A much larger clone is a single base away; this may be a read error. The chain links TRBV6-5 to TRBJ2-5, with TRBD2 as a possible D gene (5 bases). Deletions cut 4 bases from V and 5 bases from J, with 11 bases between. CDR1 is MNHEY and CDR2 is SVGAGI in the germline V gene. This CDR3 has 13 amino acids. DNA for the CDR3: TGTGCCAGCAGTTTCGGGGAGACGGAGACCCAGTACTTC. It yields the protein CASSFGETETQYF.

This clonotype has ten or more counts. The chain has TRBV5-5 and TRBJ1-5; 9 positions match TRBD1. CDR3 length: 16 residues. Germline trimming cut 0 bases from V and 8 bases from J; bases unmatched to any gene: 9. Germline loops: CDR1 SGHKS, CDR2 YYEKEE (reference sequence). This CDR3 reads CASSLGTGAPGEPQHF. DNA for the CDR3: TGTGCCAGCAGCTTGGGGACAGGGGCGCCTGGAGAGCCCCAGCATTTT.

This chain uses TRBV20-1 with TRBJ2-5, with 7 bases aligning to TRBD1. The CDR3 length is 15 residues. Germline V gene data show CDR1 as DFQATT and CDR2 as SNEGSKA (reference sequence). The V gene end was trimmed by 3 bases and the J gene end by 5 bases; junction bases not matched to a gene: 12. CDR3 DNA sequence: TGCAGTGCTAGTCCACCGACAGGGTCGGTGGAGACCCAGTACTTC. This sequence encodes CSASPPTGSVETQYF.

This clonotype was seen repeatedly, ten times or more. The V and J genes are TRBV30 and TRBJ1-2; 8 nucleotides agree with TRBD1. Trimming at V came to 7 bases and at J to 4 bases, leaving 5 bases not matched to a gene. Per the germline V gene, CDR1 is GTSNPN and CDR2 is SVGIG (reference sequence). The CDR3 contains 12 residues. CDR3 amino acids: CAYWTGRYGYTF. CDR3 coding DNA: TGTGCCTACTGGACAGGGCGCTATGGCTACACCTTC.

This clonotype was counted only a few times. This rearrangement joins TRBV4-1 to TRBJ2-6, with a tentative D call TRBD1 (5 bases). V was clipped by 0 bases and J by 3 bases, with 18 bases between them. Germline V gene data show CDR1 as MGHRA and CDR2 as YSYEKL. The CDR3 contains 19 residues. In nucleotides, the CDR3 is TGCGCCAGCAGCCAAGACAGGGATCGGGCATCTTATGGGGCCAACGTCCTGACTTTC. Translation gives CASSQDRDRASYGANVLTF.

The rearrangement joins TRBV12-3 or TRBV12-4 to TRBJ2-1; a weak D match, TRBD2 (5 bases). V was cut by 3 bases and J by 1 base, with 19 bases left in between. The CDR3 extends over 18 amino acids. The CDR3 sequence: CASSFSSPAARSYNEQFF. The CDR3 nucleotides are TGTGCCAGCAGTTTCTCTAGCCCTGCGGCTCGGTCCTACAATGAGCAGTTCTTC.

CDR3 residues: CASSYSYQSGNTIYF. The DNA of the CDR3 is TGTGCCAGCAGTTACTCTTACCAGTCTGGAAACACCATATATTTT. This rearrangement joins TRBV6-5 to TRBJ1-3; D not resolved. The germline V and J ends were trimmed by 0 bases and 1 base, with 7 bases remaining between them. The CDR3 consists of 15 residues. Germline V gene lookup returns CDR1 MNHEY and CDR2 SVGAGI.

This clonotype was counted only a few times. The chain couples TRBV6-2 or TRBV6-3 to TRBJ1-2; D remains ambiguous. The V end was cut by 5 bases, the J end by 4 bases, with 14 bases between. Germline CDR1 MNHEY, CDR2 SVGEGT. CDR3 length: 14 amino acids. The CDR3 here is CASSEAAKVYGYTF. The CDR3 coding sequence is TGTGCCAGCAGTGAAGCGGCGAAGGTCTATGGCTACACCTTC.

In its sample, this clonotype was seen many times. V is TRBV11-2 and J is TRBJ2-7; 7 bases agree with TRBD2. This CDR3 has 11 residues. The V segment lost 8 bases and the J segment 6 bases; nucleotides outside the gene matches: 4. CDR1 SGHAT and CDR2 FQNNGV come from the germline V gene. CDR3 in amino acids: CASGRGPEQYF. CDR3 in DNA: TGTGCCAGCGGGAGGGGTCCCGAGCAGTACTTC.

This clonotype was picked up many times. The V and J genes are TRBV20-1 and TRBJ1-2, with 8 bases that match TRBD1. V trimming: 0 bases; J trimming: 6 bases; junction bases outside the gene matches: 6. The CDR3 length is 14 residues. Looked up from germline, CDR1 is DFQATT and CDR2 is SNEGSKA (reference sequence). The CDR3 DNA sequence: TGCAGTGCTAGAGATTCGGGCAGGGGGCATGGCTACACCTTC. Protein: CSARDSGRGHGYTF.

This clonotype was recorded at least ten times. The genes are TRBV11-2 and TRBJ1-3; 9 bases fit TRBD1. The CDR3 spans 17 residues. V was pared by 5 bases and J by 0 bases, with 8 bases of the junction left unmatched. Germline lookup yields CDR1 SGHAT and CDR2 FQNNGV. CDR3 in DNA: TGTGCCAGCAGCACTTCCCGGGACAGGGCCTCTGGAAACACCATATATTTT. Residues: CASSTSRDRASGNTIYF.

This CDR3 is CSVDRTAQETQYF. The CDR3 DNA is TGCAGCGTCGACAGGACGGCACAAGAGACCCAGTACTTC. The V call is TRBV29-1, the J call TRBJ2-5; tentatively, D is TRBD1 (6 bases). The CDR3 runs to 13 residues. CDR1 and CDR2 from the germline V gene are SQVTM and ANQGSEA. V shed 6 bases and J shed 2 bases, with 13 bases lying between them.

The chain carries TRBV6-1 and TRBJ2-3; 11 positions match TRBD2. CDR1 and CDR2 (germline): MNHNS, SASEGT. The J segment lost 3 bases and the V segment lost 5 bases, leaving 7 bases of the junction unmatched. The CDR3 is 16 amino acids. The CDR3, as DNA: TGTGCCAGCAGTACCTTAGCGGGAGGGCCGACAGATACGCAGTATTTT. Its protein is CASSTLAGGPTDTQYF.

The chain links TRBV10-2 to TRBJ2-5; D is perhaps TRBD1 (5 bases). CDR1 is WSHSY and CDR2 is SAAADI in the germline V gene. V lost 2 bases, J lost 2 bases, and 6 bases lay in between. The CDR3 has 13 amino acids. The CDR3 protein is CASSEQGQETQYF. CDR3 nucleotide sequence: TGCGCCAGCAGTGAGCAGGGACAAGAGACCCAGTACTTC.